What follows are 29 T cell receptor beta chains derived from one specimen sequenced in a study of graft-versus-host responses after intestinal transplantation (dated by TCRdb to the early 2020s). The library was made by the immunoSEQ multiplex PCR assay. TCRdb took over this immuneACCESS table, retaining in-frame rearrangements with V and J assigned. Such tables are incomplete; in checked studies, under half of the missing clones stem from an unresolved V gene, and the remainder is unexplained. This sample gives 150,000 or so clones in total; around 90% of them show up just once. The ten most abundant clones make up about 0.18% of the sample. This specimen's time point label, per the study, means: cells obtained before transplantation from donor or recipient. Their specific antigens are unknown. The material was unstimulated CD4+ T cells sorted from spleen or lymph node cells, obtained before intestinal transplant. All receptors derive from a human donor who received an intestinal transplant.

The chain has TRBV12-5 and TRBJ2-2; D is uncertain. CDR1 is LGHNT and CDR2 is FRNRAP in the germline V gene. Trimming took off 1 base at V and 5 bases at J, with 8 bases between the two ends. This CDR3 has 14 residues. The CDR3 spells CASGLGGVTGELFF. CDR3 in DNA: TGTGCTAGTGGTTTGGGAGGTGTTACCGGGGAGCTGTTTTTT.

The rearrangement links TRBV4-2 to TRBJ2-7; D is possibly TRBD1 or TRBD2 (5 bases each). The CDR3 contains 16 residues. V dropped 4 bases and J dropped 0 bases, with 16 bases sitting between them. Germline V gene data show CDR1 as LGHNA and CDR2 as YNFKEQ. The CDR3 region has the DNA TGTGCCAGCAGCCCTGGCGAGGGGCCAAGCTCCTACGAGCAGTACTTC. This translates into CASSPGEGPSSYEQYF.

This sequence joins TRBV18 and TRBJ1-1; a weak D match, TRBD1 (5 bases). This CDR3 has 15 residues. Per the germline V gene, CDR1 is KGHSH and CDR2 is LQKENI. The germline V and J ends were trimmed by 3 bases and 1 base, with 12 bases remaining between them. This CDR3 is CASSPSGLQNTEAFF. In DNA, the CDR3 is TGTGCCAGCTCACCCTCGGGACTCCAGAACACTGAAGCTTTCTTT.

The chain has TRBV25-1 and TRBJ1-1, with D perhaps TRBD1 (5 bases). The CDR3 has 16 residues. Trimming left V 1 base short and J 5 bases short, with 17 bases between. CDR1 and CDR2 (germline): MGHDK, SYGVNS. CDR3 DNA: TGTGCCAGCAGTGAATCTGGGACGACTCGGGGTACTGAAGCTTTCTTT. Translated: CASSESGTTRGTEAFF. Together with reference TRBV25-1 and TRBJ1-1, the CDR3 gives the full variable domain: EADIYQTPRYLVIGTGKKITLECSQTMGHDKMYWYQQDPGMELHLIHYSYGVNSTEKGDLSSESTVSRIRTEHFPLTLESARPSHTSQYLCASSESGTTRGTEAFFGQGTRLTVV.

The chain is built from TRBV6-5 and TRBJ2-7, with D possibly matching TRBD1 (6 bases). The V end lost 5 bases, the J end lost 0 bases, and 14 bases lay between the germline ends. CDR1 is MNHEY, CDR2 SVGAGI, per germline. CDR3 length: 15 amino acids. CDR3 region: CASSRPWTDSYEQYF. Here the CDR3 DNA reads TGTGCCAGCAGTCGTCCCTGGACAGACTCCTACGAGCAGTACTTC.

V and J are TRBV6-1 and TRBJ1-3; D is unresolved. Germline-derived CDR1 and CDR2 are MNHNS and SASEGT. The CDR3 runs 16 residues. V lost 0 bases and J 0 bases, leaving 9 bases between the germline ends. CDR3 nucleotides: TGTGCCAGCAGTGAAGCATTTGGGCACTCTGGAAACACCATATATTTT. Its protein is CASSEAFGHSGNTIYF.

The rearrangement joins TRBV29-1 to TRBJ2-1; 9 bases map to TRBD2. The CDR3 runs 12 residues. Losses at the gene ends were 6 bases for V and 8 bases for J; bases not matched to a gene: 5. CDR1 and CDR2 from the germline V gene are SQVTM and ANQGSEA. The CDR3 coding sequence is TGCAGCGTAAGGACTAGCGTCGATGAGCAGTTCTTC. Its translation: CSVRTSVDEQFF.

The J gene is TRBJ2-7, the V gene TRBV11-2, with D perhaps matching TRBD1 (6 bases). Trimming cost V 3 bases and J 7 bases, with 16 bases left between them. CDR3 length: 14 amino acids. CDR1 and CDR2 (germline): SGHAT, FQNNGV. The CDR3 coding sequence is TGTGCCAGCAGCTTCGTTACAGGGCTTCGGGAGCAGTACTTC. Protein product: CASSFVTGLREQYF. Full variable domain (missing parts from reference TRBV11-2 and TRBJ2-7): EAGVAQSPRYKIIEKRQSVAFWCNPISGHATLYWYQQILGQGPKLLIQFQNNGVVDDSQLPKDRFSAERLKGVDSTLKIQPAKLEDSAVYLCASSFVTGLREQYFGPGTRLTVT.

The chain has TRBV9 and TRBJ2-3; 9 nucleotides agree with TRBD2. The trim removed 0 bases at V and 3 bases at J, leaving 5 bases unmatched. The CDR3 runs to 16 residues. CDR1 is SGDLS, CDR2 YYNGEE, per germline. The DNA for the CDR3 is TGTGCCAGCAGCGTAGAGGCTAGCGGGACGACAGATACGCAGTATTTT. Translating gives CASSVEASGTTDTQYF.

As concerns this clone: This same CDR3 is encoded by further DNA sequences in the sample. V usage is TRBV7-6 and J usage is TRBJ2-1, with 9 bases matching TRBD2. Germline V gene lookup returns CDR1 SGHVS and CDR2 FNYEAQ. The CDR3 runs to 15 residues. J gave up 7 bases and V 5 bases, and 9 bases lay outside the gene matches. Written as DNA, the CDR3 is TGTGCCAGCAGCGACATGGCGGGAGGGCATAATGAGCAGTTCTTC. Amino acid sequence: CASSDMAGGHNEQFF.

The gene calls are TRBV7-8 and TRBJ2-7; D is unresolved. Between the trimmed V and J ends, which lost 1 base and 2 bases, there was a span of 9 bases. Germline values: CDR1 SGHVS, CDR2 FQNEAQ. The CDR3 is made up of 14 amino acids. The CDR3 loop is CASSLEGSTYEQYF. As DNA, the CDR3 is TGTGCCAGCAGCTTAGAGGGCAGCACCTACGAGCAGTACTTC.

This clone was picked up one time. The chain uses TRBV14 and TRBJ2-1; no firm D call. V was cut by 0 bases and J by 10 bases, with 13 bases left in between. Germline CDR1 and CDR2: SGHDN and FVKESK. The CDR3 consists of 14 residues. The CDR3 region has the DNA TGTGCCAGCAGCCAAGAACTTCGGCTCGGGGAGCAGTTCTTC. Translating gives CASSQELRLGEQFF.

The V and J genes are TRBV6-1 and TRBJ2-7, with TRBD2 identical over 11 bases. The germline gives CDR1 MNHNS, CDR2 SASEGT. V gave up 8 bases and J gave up 4 bases; unmatched junction bases: 10. CDR3 length equals 15 residues. The CDR3 DNA reads as TGTGCCAGCCCAGGACCGACTAGCGGGACGTACGAGCAGTACTTC. It translates to CASPGPTSGTYEQYF.

The chain uses TRBV5-1 and TRBJ2-5; D remains ambiguous. The tail of the sequence fits TRBJ2-7 better, so the J call may be wrong. Germline V gene data show CDR1 as SGHRS and CDR2 as YFSETQ. The CDR3 is made up of 13 amino acids. CDR3 bases: TGCGCCTCAAGCAGCAAGCCCCCCTACGAGCAGTACTTC. Amino acids: CASSSKPPYEQYF.

The V gene is TRBV9, the J gene TRBJ2-5; TRBD2 might be the D (6 bases). The CDR3 is 16 residues long. V was shortened by 2 bases and J by 2 bases, with 16 bases between the two germline ends. CDR1 is SGDLS and CDR2 is YYNGEE in the germline V gene. Here the CDR3 DNA reads TGTGCCAGCAGCGTCTCTCCGGGACTCACACAAGAGACCCAGTACTTC. Translated: CASSVSPGLTQETQYF.

J is TRBJ2-2 and V is TRBV5-1; no clear D gene. The CDR3 totals 15 residues. V shed 0 bases and J shed 1 base, with 7 bases lying between them. The germline CDR1 and CDR2 sequences are SGHRS and YFSETQ. The CDR3 DNA follows: TGCGCCAGCAGCTTGGCCCAGCGGAACACCGGGGAGCTGTTTTTT. Its protein product is CASSLAQRNTGELFF.

This clone appeared once. V gene TRBV5-8 combines with J gene TRBJ2-3; a weak D match, TRBD2 (6 bases). Trimming cost V 10 bases and J 7 bases, with 16 bases left between them. The germline V gene encodes CDR1 SGHTS and CDR2 YDEGEE. CDR3 length equals 12 residues. CDR3 sequence: CALGPGGNTQYF. The CDR3 coding sequence is TGTGCCTTGGGCCCCGGGGGAAATACGCAGTATTTT. Variable domain in full (rest from reference TRBV5-8 and TRBJ2-3): EAGVTQSPTHLIKTRGQQATLRCSPISGHTSVYWYQQALGLGLQFLLWYDEGEERNRGNFPPRFSGRQFPNYSSELNVNALELEDSALYLCALGPGGNTQYFGPGTRLTVL.

As to this clone: The sample contains more than one DNA sequence encoding this CDR3. The chain employs TRBV11-1 and TRBJ2-5, with 9 bases aligning to TRBD1. Per the germline V gene, CDR1 is SGHAT and CDR2 is FQDESV (reference sequence). The CDR3 has 16 residues. Germline trimming cut 4 bases from V and 5 bases from J; bases unmatched to any gene: 11. The CDR3 region is CASSSGGTGGAETQYF. CDR3 DNA sequence: TGTGCCAGCAGCTCAGGGGGAACAGGGGGCGCGGAGACCCAGTACTTC.

This chain links TRBV5-1 with TRBJ1-5; no firm D call. V gave up 4 bases and J gave up 0 bases, with 8 bases separating them. The CDR3 spans 14 residues. Germline V gives CDR1 SGHRS, CDR2 YFSETQ. The CDR3 DNA reads as TGCGCCAGCAGCCCGGGAGATAGCAATCAGCCCCAGCATTTT. As protein: CASSPGDSNQPQHF.

The chain employs TRBV19 and TRBJ2-7; 9 positions match TRBD2. Looked up from germline, CDR1 is LNHDA and CDR2 is SQIVND (reference sequence). With 3 bases clipped from V and 6 bases from J, the junction kept 3 bases outside the gene matches. The CDR3 extends over 13 amino acids. The CDR3 is CASSMGGRGEQYF. In DNA, the CDR3 is TGTGCCAGTAGTATGGGCGGGAGGGGCGAGCAGTACTTC. Looking up the rest from reference TRBV19 and TRBJ2-7 gives the full variable domain: DGGITQSPKYLFRKEGQNVTLSCEQNLNHDAMYWYRQDPGQGLRLIYYSQIVNDFQKGDIAEGYSVSREKKESFPLTVTSAQKNPTAFYLCASSMGGRGEQYFGPGTRLTVT.

The chain joins TRBV5-4 to TRBJ2-3; D assignment may be TRBD1 or TRBD2 (6 bases each). The ends were cut back, 1 base at V and 8 bases at J, with 20 bases in the middle. CDR1 is SGHNT and CDR2 is YYREEE in the germline V gene (reference sequence). CDR3 length equals 16 residues. CDR3 sequence (DNA): TGTGCCAGCAGCTTGACAAGAACTAGACTAGGGGGTACGCAGTATTTT. Translating it yields CASSLTRTRLGGTQYF.

This clone has a single count. This sequence joins TRBV6-6 and TRBJ2-7; D not certain. This CDR3 contains 14 residues. Germline V gene lookup returns CDR1 MNHNY and CDR2 SVGAGI (reference sequence). V lost 0 bases and J lost 7, with 13 bases in between. CDR3 sequence reads: CASSYSSSPREQYF. DNA for the CDR3: TGTGCCAGCAGTTACTCGAGCTCACCACGGGAGCAGTACTTC.

The chain recombines TRBV7-3 with TRBJ2-7; 10 positions match TRBD2. The germline gives CDR1 SGHTA, CDR2 FQGTGA. The V and J ends lost 5 bases and 6 bases, in that order; junction bases with no gene match: 7. CDR3 length equals 14 residues. The CDR3 DNA reads TGTGCCAGCAGCCCCAACCGACTAGCGGGCGAGCAGTACTTC. Translating gives CASSPNRLAGEQYF.

The chain carries TRBV27 and TRBJ2-7; possibly TRBD1 for D (6 bases). Germline CDR1 and CDR2: MNHEY and SMNVEV (reference sequence). This CDR3 comprises 11 residues. With 7 bases removed from V and 5 bases from J, the gap between germline ends came to 9 bases. The CDR3, as DNA: TGTGCCAGCATTCAGGGGCACGAGCAGTACTTC. This translates into CASIQGHEQYF.

The rearrangement links TRBV6-6 to TRBJ2-7, with D unresolved. V lost 0 bases and J 3 bases, leaving 6 bases between the germline ends. CDR1 and CDR2 (germline): MNHNY, SVGAGI (reference sequence). The CDR3 length is 13 residues. The CDR3 DNA follows: TGTGCCAGCAGTTACTCCTGGGACTACGAGCAGTACTTC. Protein product: CASSYSWDYEQYF.

This chain connects TRBV7-2 to TRBJ2-5; 8 positions agree with TRBD1. CDR3 size: 13 residues. V gave up 6 bases and J gave up 2 bases; unmatched junction bases: 2. The germline V gene has CDR1 SGHTA and CDR2 FQGNSA. CDR3 sequence: CASRWTGQETQYF. The CDR3 DNA is TGTGCCAGCAGATGGACAGGGCAAGAGACCCAGTACTTC.

The chain carries TRBV21-1 and TRBJ1-4. TRBV21-1 is reported as a pseudogene. This CDR3 region has 19 residues. The CDR3 region has the DNA TGTGCCAGCAGCAAAGAGGGAGGTCGGCCTTGCCCCGTTAATGAAAAACTGTTTTTT. Translating gives CASSKEGGRPCPVNEKLFF.

The chain combines TRBV27 with TRBJ2-1; TRBD2 aligns across 12 bases. J gave up 7 bases and V 9 bases, and 10 bases lay outside the gene matches. This CDR3 comprises 15 residues. Germline CDR1 is MNHEY and CDR2 is SMNVEV (reference sequence). The CDR3: CASRAGLAGGNEQFF. CDR3 DNA sequence: TGTGCCAGTCGGGCGGGGCTAGCGGGAGGGAATGAGCAGTTCTTC.

This clone appeared once. The gene calls are TRBV9 and TRBJ2-2; tentative D call: TRBD1 (6 bases). Trimming removed 2 bases at V and 0 bases at J, with 11 bases between. The CDR3 extends over 16 amino acids. The germline V gene has CDR1 SGDLS and CDR2 YYNGEE. The CDR3 nucleotides are TGTGCCAGCAGCGTGACAGGCAACACGAACACCGGGGAGCTGTTTTTT. It codes for CASSVTGNTNTGELFF. The full variable domain, its missing parts supplied by reference TRBV9 and TRBJ2-2, is DSGVTQTPKHLITATGQRVTLRCSPRSGDLSVYWYQQSLDQGLQFLIQYYNGEERAKGNILERFSAQQFPDLHSELNLSSLELGDSALYFCASSVTGNTNTGELFFGEGSRLTVL.